This T cell receptor (beta chain) was obtained from a study of Graves' ophthalmopathy and Graves' hyperthyroidism. Study context: The blood sample was drawn at first diagnosis and before any treatment. Points from the study as a whole: Most expanded thyroid clonotypes above 0.001 frequency also appeared in blood.

Germline loops: CDR1 SGHVS, CDR2 FQNEAQ. CDR3 length equals 13 residues. Germline trimming cut 5 bases from V and 7 bases from J; bases unmatched to any gene: 7. All donors with ophthalmopathy were recorded as having moderate-to-severe activity, CAS ≥3, NOSPECS ≥4 and a duration under 3 months. Exclusion criteria comprised other autoimmune diseases, uncontrolled infections, pregnancy or lactation in patients. In this sample, this clonotype turned up many times. Its antigen is currently unknown. The authors amplified TCR beta CDR3 regions, and they did so from RNA transcripts for repertoire sequencing. In the first round, RT-PCR was carried out with HTBI primers, and a multiplex PCR formed the second round. TCRdb re-derived calls from the multiplex PCR reads in MiXCR, one entry per CDR3 protein. Of some 250,000 distinct CDR3 sequences in the sample, around 42% are singletons; the top ten hold around 43%.

The chain is built from TRBV7-8 and TRBJ2-7; 8 bases align to TRBD2. The sequence derives from an adult man with Graves' ophthalmopathy. Sequencing was carried out using peripheral blood. The CDR3 nucleotides are TGTGCCAGCAGCCCCCCGGGGGGGCGAGAGCAGTACTTC. Protein: CASSPPGGREQYF.